The entry below gives a single T cell receptor (beta chain) sequence along with its context. Germline trimming cut 0 bases from V and 8 bases from J; bases unmatched to any gene: 9. The germline gives CDR1 SGHRS, CDR2 YFSETQ. This CDR3 region has 16 residues. The data derive from a study of blood T cell repertoires in COVID-19. About the research overall: Nucleic acid was either cDNA or gDNA, and it came from T cells, B-cell-depleted T cells, or PBMCs.

The protocol was immunoSEQ multiplex PCR, while the TCRdb copy is restricted to in-frame clones and leaves out a portion. The table lists about 290,000 clones, around nine tenths of them singletons. Participants' reported clinical history set cohort assignment. The sequencing input was PBMCs or T cells enriched from blood (not recorded which). The chain is built from TRBV5-1 and TRBJ2-1; 9 nucleotides agree with TRBD2. This clonotype was obtained from a woman aged 35 to 49 who had recovered from COVID-19. The CDR3 sequence is CASSLGLAGMVDEQFF. The CDR3 nucleotides are TGCGCCAGCAGCTTGGGGCTAGCGGGAATGGTAGATGAGCAGTTCTTC.